These 5 T cell receptor beta chains were sequenced from one sample in a study of T cell clones after liver transplantation. The repertoire was sequenced with immunoSEQ multiplex PCR; TCRdb's copy has only in-frame clones and lacks some. Among under 7,000 clones listed, about three quarters were seen once. This material consisted of CD8+ T cells from blood, taken before liver transplant. These receptors all stem from a human donor who received a liver transplant.

This clone was found once. The chain has TRBV7-2 and TRBJ2-1; 8 nucleotides agree with TRBD2. The J segment lost 4 bases and the V segment lost 4 bases, leaving 18 bases of the junction unmatched. Germline CDR1 is SGHTA and CDR2 is FQGNSA. The CDR3 is made up of 19 amino acids. The DNA of the CDR3 is TGTGCCAGCAGCTCCTTTAGGACCGAAACTAGCGGAGCGTACAATGAGCAGTTCTTC. Amino acids: CASSSFRTETSGAYNEQFF.

J is TRBJ2-5 and V is TRBV19, with 7 bases fitting TRBD2. J was trimmed by 4 bases and V by 3 bases; bases with no gene match: 2. Germline CDR1 and CDR2: LNHDA and SQIVND (reference sequence). This CDR3 is 13 amino acids long. CDR3 in amino acids: CASSIAGAETQYF. In DNA form, the CDR3 reads TGTGCCAGTAGTATTGCGGGAGCAGAGACCCAGTACTTC.

The chain joins TRBV4-1 to TRBJ1-6; D ambiguous. Germline assignment: CDR1 MGHRA and CDR2 YSYEKL. This CDR3 has 17 residues. V dropped 0 bases and J dropped 0 bases, with 9 bases sitting between them. CDR3 sequence reads: CASSQEGGSSYNSPLHF. Here the CDR3 DNA reads TGCGCCAGCAGCCAAGAAGGAGGTAGCTCCTATAATTCACCCCTCCACTTT.

In its sample, this clone was seen a few times. The gene calls are TRBV30 and TRBJ2-7; D is possibly TRBD1 (6 bases). CDR3 length: 17 amino acids. V lost 2 bases, J lost 1 base, and 21 bases lay in between. The germline V gene encodes CDR1 GTSNPN and CDR2 SVGIG (reference sequence). CDR3 protein: CAWSSKAGTSNSYEQYF. The CDR3 DNA is TGTGCCTGGAGTTCCAAAGCAGGGACATCTAATTCCTACGAGCAGTACTTC.

The V and J genes are TRBV10-3 and TRBJ2-3, with TRBD2 matching over 9 bases. CDR3 length: 17 amino acids. V was clipped by 0 bases and J by 2 bases; unmatched bases: 6. Germline V CDR1 and CDR2: ENHRY, SYGVKD. The CDR3, as DNA: TGTGCCATCAGTGAGTCTGGTGCGGGGGGGCACACAGATACGCAGTATTTT. Amino acid sequence: CAISESGAGGHTDTQYF.